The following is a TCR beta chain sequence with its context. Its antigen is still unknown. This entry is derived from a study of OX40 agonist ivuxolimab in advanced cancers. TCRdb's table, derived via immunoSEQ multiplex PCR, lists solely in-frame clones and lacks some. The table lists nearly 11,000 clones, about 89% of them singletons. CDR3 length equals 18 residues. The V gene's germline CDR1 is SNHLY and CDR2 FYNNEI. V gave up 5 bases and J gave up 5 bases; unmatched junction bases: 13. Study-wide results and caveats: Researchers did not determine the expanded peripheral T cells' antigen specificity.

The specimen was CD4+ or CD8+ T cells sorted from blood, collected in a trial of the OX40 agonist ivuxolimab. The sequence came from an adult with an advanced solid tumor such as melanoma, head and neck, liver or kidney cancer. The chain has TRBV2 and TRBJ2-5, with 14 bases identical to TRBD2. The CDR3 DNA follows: TGTGCCAGCAGTCCCTTGGGACTAGCGGGAGTGGAGGAGGAGACCCAGTACTTC. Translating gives CASSPLGLAGVEEETQYF.